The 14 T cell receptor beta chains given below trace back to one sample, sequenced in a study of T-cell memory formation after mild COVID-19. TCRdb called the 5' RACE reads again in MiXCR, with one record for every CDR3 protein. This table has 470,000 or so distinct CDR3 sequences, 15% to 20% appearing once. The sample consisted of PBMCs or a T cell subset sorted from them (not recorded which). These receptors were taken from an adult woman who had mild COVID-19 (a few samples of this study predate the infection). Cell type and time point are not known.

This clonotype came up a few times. The CDR3 region has the DNA TGTGCCAGCAGTTTAGGACTAGCGGGAGTCCCCGCGCAGTATTTT. Translated: CASSLGLAGVPAQYF. This rearrangement joins TRBV12-3 or TRBV12-4 to TRBJ2-3, with 12 bases lining up with TRBD2. With V trimmed by 1 base and J by 10 bases, 6 bases remained unmatched. This CDR3 region has 15 residues.

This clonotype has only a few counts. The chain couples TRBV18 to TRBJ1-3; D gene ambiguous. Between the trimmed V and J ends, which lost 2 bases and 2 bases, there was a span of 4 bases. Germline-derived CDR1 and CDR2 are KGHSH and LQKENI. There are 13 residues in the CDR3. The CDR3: CASSPETGNTIYF. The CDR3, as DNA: TGTGCCAGCTCACCAGAGACTGGAAACACCATATATTTT.

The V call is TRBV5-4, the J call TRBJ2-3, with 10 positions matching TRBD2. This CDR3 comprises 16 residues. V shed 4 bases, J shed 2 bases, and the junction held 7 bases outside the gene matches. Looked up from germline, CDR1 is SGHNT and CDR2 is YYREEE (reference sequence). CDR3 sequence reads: CASSGLAGAYTDTQYF. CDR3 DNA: TGTGCCAGCAGCGGGCTAGCGGGGGCCTACACAGATACGCAGTATTTT.

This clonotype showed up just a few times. The CDR3 bases are TGCAGTGCTAGTGGACTAGCGGGAGAGGGTCTATACAATGAGCAGTTCTTC. As protein: CSASGLAGEGLYNEQFF. This chain uses TRBV20-1 with TRBJ2-1; 13 positions agree with TRBD2. V dropped 3 bases and J dropped 4; count of bases not matched to a gene: 9. There are 17 residues in the CDR3. The germline V gene has CDR1 DFQATT and CDR2 SNEGSKA (reference sequence).

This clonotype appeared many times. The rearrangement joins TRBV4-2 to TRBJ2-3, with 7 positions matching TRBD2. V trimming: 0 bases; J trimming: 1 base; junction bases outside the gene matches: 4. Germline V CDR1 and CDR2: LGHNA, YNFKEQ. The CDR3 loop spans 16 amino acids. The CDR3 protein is CASSQESGIGTDTQYF. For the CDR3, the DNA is TGTGCCAGCAGCCAAGAGAGCGGGATCGGCACAGATACGCAGTATTTT.

CDR3 sequence: CASSLNSGNEQFF. The CDR3 DNA reads as TGTGCCAGCTCCCTTAATAGCGGGAATGAGCAGTTCTTC. The rearrangement joins TRBV18 to TRBJ2-1, with 7 bases that match TRBD2. This CDR3 spans 13 amino acids. Germline V lookup: CDR1 KGHSH, CDR2 LQKENI. V lost 6 bases and J lost 7; bases outside the gene matches: 6.

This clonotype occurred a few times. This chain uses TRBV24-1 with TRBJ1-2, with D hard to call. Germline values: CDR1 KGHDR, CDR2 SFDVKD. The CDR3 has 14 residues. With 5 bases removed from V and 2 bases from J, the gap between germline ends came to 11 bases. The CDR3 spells CATSVGGANYGYTF. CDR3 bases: TGTGCCACCAGTGTTGGTGGAGCAAACTATGGCTACACCTTC.

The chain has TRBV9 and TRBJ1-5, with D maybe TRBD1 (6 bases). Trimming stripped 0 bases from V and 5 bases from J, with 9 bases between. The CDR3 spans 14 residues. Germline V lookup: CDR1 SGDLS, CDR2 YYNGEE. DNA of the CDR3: TGTGCCAGCAGCGTAGGGGACATTCATCAGCCCCAGCATTTT. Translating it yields CASSVGDIHQPQHF.

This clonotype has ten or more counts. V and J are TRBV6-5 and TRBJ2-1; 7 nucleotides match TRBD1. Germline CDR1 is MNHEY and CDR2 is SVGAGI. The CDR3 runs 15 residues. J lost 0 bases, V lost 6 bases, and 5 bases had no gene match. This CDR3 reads CASRAGGSSYNEQFF. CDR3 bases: TGTGCCAGCAGAGCAGGGGGTAGCTCCTACAATGAGCAGTTCTTC.

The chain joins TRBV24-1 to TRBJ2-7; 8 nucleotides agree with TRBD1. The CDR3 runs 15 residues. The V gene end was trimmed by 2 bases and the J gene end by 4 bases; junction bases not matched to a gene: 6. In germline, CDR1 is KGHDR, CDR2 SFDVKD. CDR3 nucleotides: TGTGCCACCAGTGATTCGAGGACAGGGATTTACGAGCAGTACTTC. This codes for CATSDSRTGIYEQYF.

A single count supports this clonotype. The CDR3 loop reads CASSYGGGSDTQYF. In nucleotides, the CDR3 is TGTGCCAGCAGTTACGGAGGGGGCTCTGATACGCAGTATTTT. The chain carries TRBV6-6 and TRBJ2-3; D might be TRBD1 (7 bases). CDR1 is MNHNY, CDR2 SVGAGI, per germline (reference sequence). V was pared by 2 bases and J by 6 bases, with 12 bases between. The length of the CDR3 is 14 residues.

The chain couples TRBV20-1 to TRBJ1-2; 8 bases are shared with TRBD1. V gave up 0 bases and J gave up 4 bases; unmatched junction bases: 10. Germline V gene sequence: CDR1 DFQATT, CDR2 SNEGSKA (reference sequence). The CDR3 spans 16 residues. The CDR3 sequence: CSARDQGQGGSYGYTF. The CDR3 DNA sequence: TGCAGTGCTAGAGATCAAGGACAGGGAGGTAGCTATGGCTACACCTTC.

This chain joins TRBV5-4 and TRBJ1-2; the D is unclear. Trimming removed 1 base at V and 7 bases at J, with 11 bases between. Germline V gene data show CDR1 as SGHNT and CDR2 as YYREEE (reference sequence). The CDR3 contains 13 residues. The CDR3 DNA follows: TGTGCCAGCAGCTTGCAAGAAGGGAGTGGCTACACCTTC. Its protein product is CASSLQEGSGYTF.

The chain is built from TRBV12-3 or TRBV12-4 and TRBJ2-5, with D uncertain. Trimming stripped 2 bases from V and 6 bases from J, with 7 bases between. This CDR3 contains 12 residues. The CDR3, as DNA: TGTGCCAGCAGTTTAAATTACCAGACCCAGTACTTC. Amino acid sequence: CASSLNYQTQYF.